The TCR beta chain described here comes from a study of T cell changes during pregnancy in multiple sclerosis. Sequencing was performed with immunoSEQ multiplex PCR; in TCRdb, only in-frame clones are kept and a portion is missing. In the table there are over 55,000 clones, 90% to 95% of which are singletons. Germline lookup yields CDR1 LNHDA and CDR2 SQIVND (reference sequence). This CDR3 has 18 residues. J was trimmed by 0 bases and V by 7 bases; bases with no gene match: 14. The input for sequencing was CD8+ T cells from peripheral blood mononuclear cells, taken in the third trimester of pregnancy. This receptor was identified in a female donor with multiple sclerosis, enrolled in a pregnancy study. The V and J genes are TRBV19 and TRBJ2-1, with 8 bases identical to TRBD1. The CDR3 reads CASTLLGRGPSSYNEQFF. The CDR3 DNA reads TGTGCCAGTACCCTCTTGGGCAGGGGGCCCAGCTCCTACAATGAGCAGTTCTTC.